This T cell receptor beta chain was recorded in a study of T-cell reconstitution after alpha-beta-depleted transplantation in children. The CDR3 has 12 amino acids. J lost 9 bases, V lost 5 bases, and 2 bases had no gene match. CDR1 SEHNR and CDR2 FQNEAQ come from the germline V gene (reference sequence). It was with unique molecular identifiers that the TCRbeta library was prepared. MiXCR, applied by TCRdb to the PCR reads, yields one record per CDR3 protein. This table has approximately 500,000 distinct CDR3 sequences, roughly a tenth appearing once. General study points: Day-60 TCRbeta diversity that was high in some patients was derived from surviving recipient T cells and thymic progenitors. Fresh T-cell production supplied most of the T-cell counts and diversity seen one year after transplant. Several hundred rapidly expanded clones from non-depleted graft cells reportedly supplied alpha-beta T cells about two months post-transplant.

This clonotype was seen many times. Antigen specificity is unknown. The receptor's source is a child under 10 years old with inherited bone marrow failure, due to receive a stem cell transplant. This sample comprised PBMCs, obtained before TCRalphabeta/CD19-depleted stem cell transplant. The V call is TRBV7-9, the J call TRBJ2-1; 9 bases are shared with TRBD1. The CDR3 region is CASSEDRGEQFF. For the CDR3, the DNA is TGTGCCAGCAGCGAGGACAGGGGTGAGCAGTTCTTC.